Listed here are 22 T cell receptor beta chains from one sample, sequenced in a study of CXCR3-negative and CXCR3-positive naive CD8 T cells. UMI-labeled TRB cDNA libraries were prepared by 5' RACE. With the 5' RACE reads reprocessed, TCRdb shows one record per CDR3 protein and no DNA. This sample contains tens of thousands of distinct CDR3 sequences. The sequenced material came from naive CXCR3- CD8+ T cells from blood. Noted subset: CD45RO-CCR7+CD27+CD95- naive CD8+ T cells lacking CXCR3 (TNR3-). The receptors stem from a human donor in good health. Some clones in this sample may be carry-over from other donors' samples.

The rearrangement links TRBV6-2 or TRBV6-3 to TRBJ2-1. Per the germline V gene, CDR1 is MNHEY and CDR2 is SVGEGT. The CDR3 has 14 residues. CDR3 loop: CASSYGSSYNEQFF.

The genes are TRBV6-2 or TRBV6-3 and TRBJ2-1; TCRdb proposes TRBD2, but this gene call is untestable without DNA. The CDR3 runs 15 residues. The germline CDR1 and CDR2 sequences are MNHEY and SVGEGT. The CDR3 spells CASTGLAGGPDEQFF.

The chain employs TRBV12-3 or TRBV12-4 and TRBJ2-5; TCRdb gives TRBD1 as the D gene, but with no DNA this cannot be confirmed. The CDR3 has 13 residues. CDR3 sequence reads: CASGSGQQETQYF.

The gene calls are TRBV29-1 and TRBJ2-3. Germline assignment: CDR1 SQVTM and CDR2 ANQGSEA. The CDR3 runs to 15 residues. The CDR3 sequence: CSVLRLADTTDTQYF.

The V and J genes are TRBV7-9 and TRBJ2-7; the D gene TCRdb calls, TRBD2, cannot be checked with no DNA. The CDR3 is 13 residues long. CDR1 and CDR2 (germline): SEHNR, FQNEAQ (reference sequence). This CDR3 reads CASSPPDSGEQYF.

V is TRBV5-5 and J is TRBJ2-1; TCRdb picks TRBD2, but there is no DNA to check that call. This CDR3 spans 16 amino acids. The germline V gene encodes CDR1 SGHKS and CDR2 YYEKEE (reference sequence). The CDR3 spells CASSPQAGVSYNEQFF.

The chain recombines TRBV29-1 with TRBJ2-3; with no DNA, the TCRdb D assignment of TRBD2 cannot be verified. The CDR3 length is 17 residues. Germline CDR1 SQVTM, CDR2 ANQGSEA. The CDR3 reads CSVVGALAVISTDTQYF.

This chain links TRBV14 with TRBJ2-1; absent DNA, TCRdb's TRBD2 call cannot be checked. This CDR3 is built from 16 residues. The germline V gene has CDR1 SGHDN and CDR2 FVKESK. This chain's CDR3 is CASSQQTSGGFDEQFF.

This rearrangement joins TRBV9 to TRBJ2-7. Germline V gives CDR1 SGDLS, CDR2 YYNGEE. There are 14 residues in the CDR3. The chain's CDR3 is CASSVGQNSYEQYF.

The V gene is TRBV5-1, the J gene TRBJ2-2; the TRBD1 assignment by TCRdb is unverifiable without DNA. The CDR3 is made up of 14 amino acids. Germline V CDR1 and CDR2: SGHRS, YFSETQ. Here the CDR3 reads CASSLGQGSGELFF.

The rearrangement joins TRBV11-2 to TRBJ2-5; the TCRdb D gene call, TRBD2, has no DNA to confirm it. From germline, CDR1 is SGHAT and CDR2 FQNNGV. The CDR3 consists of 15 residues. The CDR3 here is CASSSLAPLTETQYF. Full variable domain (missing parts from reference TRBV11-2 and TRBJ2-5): EAGVAQSPRYKIIEKRQSVAFWCNPISGHATLYWYQQILGQGPKLLIQFQNNGVVDDSQLPKDRFSAERLKGVDSTLKIQPAKLEDSAVYLCASSSLAPLTETQYFGPGTRLLVL.

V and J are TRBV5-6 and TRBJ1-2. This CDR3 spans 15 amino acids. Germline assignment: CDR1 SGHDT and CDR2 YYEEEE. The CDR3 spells CASSLRPISNYGYTF.

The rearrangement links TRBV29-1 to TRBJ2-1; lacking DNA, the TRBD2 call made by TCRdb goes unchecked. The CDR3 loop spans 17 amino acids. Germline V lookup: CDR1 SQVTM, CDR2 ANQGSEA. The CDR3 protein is CSVEEEVYRAKAFEQFF.

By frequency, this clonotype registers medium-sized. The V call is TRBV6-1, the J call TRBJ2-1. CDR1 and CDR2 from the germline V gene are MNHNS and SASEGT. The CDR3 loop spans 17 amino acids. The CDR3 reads CASSDKPQESSYNEQFF.

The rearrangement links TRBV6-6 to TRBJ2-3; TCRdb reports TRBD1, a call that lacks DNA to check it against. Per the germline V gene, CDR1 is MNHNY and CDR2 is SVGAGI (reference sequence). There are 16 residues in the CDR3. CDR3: CASSYIPGGPADTQYF.

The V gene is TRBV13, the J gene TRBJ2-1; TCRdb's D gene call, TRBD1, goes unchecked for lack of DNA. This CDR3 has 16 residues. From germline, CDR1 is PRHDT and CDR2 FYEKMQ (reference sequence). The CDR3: CASSGRTGSSYNEQFF.

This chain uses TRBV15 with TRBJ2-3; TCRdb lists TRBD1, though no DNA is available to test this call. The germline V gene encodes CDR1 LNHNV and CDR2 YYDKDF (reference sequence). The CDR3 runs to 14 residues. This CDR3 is CATSNRGGTDTQYF.

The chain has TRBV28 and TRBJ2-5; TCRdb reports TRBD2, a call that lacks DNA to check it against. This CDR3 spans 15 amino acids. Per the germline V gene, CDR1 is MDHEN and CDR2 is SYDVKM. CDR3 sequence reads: CASSQLAGGEETQYF.

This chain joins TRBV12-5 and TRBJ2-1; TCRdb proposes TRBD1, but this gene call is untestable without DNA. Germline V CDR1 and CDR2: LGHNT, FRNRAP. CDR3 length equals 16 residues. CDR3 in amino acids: CASGLDRGLWGNEQFF.

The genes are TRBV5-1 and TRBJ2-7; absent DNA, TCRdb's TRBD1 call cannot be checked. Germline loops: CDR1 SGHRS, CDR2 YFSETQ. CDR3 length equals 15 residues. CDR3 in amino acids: CASSFTGTGGGEQYF. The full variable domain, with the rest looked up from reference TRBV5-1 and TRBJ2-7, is KAGVTQTPRYLIKTRGQQVTLSCSPISGHRSVSWYQQTPGQGLQFLFEYFSETQRNKGNFPGRFSGRQFSNSRSEMNVSTLELGDSALYLCASSFTGTGGGEQYFGPGTRLTVT.

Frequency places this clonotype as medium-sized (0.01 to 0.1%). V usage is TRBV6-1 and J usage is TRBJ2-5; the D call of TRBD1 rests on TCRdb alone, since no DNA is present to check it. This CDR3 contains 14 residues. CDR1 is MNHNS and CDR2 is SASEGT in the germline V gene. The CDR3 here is CASSDGRGVETQYF.

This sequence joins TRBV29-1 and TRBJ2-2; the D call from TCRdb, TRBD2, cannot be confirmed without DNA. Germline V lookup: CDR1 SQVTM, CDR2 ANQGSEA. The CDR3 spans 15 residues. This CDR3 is CSVWEVRRNTGELFF.